The 15 T cell receptor beta chains below come from one sample, sequenced in a study of tumor and adjacent non-tumor tissue in lung cancer (dated by TCRdb to 2017 to 2018). The library relied on multiplex PCR. The instrument given in TCRdb is Illumina HiSeq 2500. Following protocols modified from ARM-PCR, the researchers constructed TCRbeta libraries through three rounds of nested PCR with primers (Table S4). TCRdb redid the processing of the public reads, applying fastp at Q25 and MiXCR, and retained in-frame beta chains. Every CDR3 protein is listed once, alongside the most common genes and DNA of its rows. The sample table holds 90,000 to 100,000 distinct CDR3 sequences, of which about 80% were seen once. Together, the top ten hold roughly 33% of the sample. RNA was isolated from bulk, unsorted tissue, and RNA quality was assessed with a NanoDrop ND-1000 and an Agilent 2100. For the normal lung samples, distant non-tumor tissue was collected more than 3 cm away from the tumor edge.

Sequences were obtained from distant non-tumor lung tissue. These receptor sequences come from a man aged 55 to 70 with small cell lung cancer.

In regard to this clonotype: A read error may produce the germline difference seen at one junction end. The chain links TRBV5-4 to TRBJ1-2; D gene uncertain. The CDR3 is 14 amino acids. Germline V CDR1 and CDR2: SGHNT, YYREEE (reference sequence). The CDR3 protein is CANSLGVRRDGYTF. For the CDR3, the DNA is TGTGCCAACAGCTTGGGTGTGCGGCGGGATGGCTACACCTTC.

A note on this clonotype: This may arise from a read error, as a much more abundant clone is one base away. The chain employs TRBV5-1 and TRBJ2-7; the D call may be TRBD1 or TRBD2 (5 bases each). The germline gives CDR1 SGHRS, CDR2 YFSETQ. CDR3 length: 13 amino acids. V was cut by 6 bases and J by 6 bases, with 16 bases left in between. The CDR3 spells CASNGGTLSEQYF. For the CDR3, the DNA is TGCGCCAGCAACGGTGGGACCCTCTCCGAGCAGTACTTC.

To note about this clonotype: The final CDR3 position lacks the conserved phenylalanine or tryptophan, pointing to a likely read error. The V and J genes are TRBV2 and TRBJ1-1; D remains unclear. V gave up 0 bases and J gave up 4 bases, with 6 bases separating them. This CDR3 comprises 13 residues. From germline, CDR1 is SNHLY and CDR2 FYNNEI. The CDR3: CASSEASGTEAFY. The CDR3 nucleotides are TGTGCCAGCAGTGAAGCTTCGGGCACTGAAGCTTTCTAT.

Turning to this clonotype: A clone one base away is much larger, so this may be a read error. It is likely a read error, because the conserved phenylalanine at the end of the CDR3 is missing. This chain connects TRBV2 to TRBJ2-2; D uncertain. There are 16 residues in the CDR3. Germline V gene data show CDR1 as SNHLY and CDR2 as FYNNEI. The V and J ends lost 5 bases and 4 bases respectively, with 17 bases between them. The CDR3 sequence is CASSSSLAFSTGELFV. CDR3 coding DNA: TGTGCCAGCAGTAGCTCCCTCGCATTTAGCACCGGGGAGCTGTTTGTT.

Remarks on this clonotype: A junction end diverges from the germline sequence, so it may reflect a read error. V is TRBV5-4 and J is TRBJ1-2; TRBD1 aligns across 7 bases. In germline, CDR1 is SGHNT, CDR2 YYREEE (reference sequence). The CDR3 is 14 residues long. The CDR3 bases are TGTACCAGCAACCGGGACAGACTTAACTATGGCTACACCTTC. Amino acid sequence: CTSNRDRLNYGYTF.

Worth noting for this clonotype: Since no conserved phenylalanine or tryptophan closes the CDR3, a read error is the likely cause. The chain links TRBV11-2 to TRBJ2-3; D is unresolved. The CDR3 consists of 14 residues. Germline CDR1 is SGHAT and CDR2 is FQNNGV. CDR3 amino acids: CASSPFVRTDAQYS. CDR3 nucleotides: TGTGCCAGCAGCCCTTTTGTCCGCACAGATGCGCAGTATTCT.

Comments on this clonotype: Just one base apart from a much larger clone, this may be a read error. The CDR3 DNA sequence: TGCAGTGCTACGGGAGTAGCGGACAATGAGCAGTTCTTC. Translation: CSATGVADNEQFF. The V gene is TRBV20-1, the J gene TRBJ2-1, with D possibly being TRBD2 (6 bases). Germline CDR1 and CDR2: DFQATT and SNEGSKA (reference sequence). The CDR3 runs 13 residues. The ends were cut back, 4 bases at V and 5 bases at J, with 12 bases in the middle.

The chain links TRBV6-5 to TRBJ1-2, with D uncertain. Germline CDR1 reads MNHEY; CDR2 reads SVGAGI. The CDR3 covers 14 residues. The CDR3 is CAGSVGISNYGYTF. The CDR3 coding sequence is TGTGCTGGCAGCGTTGGGATTTCTAACTATGGCTACACCTTC.

This clonotype was counted only a few times. This may be a read error: a much more frequent sequence differs by one nucleotide. The rearrangement joins TRBV6-6 to TRBJ2-1; D is possibly TRBD1 (6 bases). Germline lookup yields CDR1 MNHNY and CDR2 SVGAGI (reference sequence). Deletions cut 2 bases from V and 8 bases from J, with 13 bases between. CDR3 size: 14 residues. The CDR3 DNA sequence: TGTGCCAGCAGTTACGGCCAGGGGTACGATGAGCAGTTCTTC. Its protein is CASSYGQGYDEQFF.

V is TRBV12-3 or TRBV12-4 and J is TRBJ1-2, with 9 bases fitting TRBD1. V gave up 10 bases and J gave up 6 bases; unmatched junction bases: 12. The CDR3 spans 14 residues. The CDR3 region is CAINPGTGRNGYTF. The CDR3 bases are TGTGCCATCAATCCCGGGACAGGGAGAAATGGCTACACCTTC.

J is TRBJ2-1 and V is TRBV5-4; D is uncertain. In germline, CDR1 is SGHNT, CDR2 YYREEE (reference sequence). The CDR3 has 17 residues. Trimming took 0 bases from V and 3 from J, leaving 16 bases between them. The CDR3 DNA follows: TGTGCCAGCAGCTTGGATCATGCGGCCCAGTACTACAATGAGCAGTTCTTC. It encodes CASSLDHAAQYYNEQFF.

Concerning this clonotype: The junction and the germline gene differ at one end; a read error may be behind it. The V gene is TRBV24-1, the J gene TRBJ2-5, with TRBD2 matching 11 bases. The CDR3 is 16 residues long. CDR1 and CDR2 (germline): KGHDR, SFDVKD. The CDR3 DNA is TGTGCCACCGCGCCCGGACTAGCGGGCCTCCAAAAGACCCAGTACTTC. Translating it yields CATAPGLAGLQKTQYF.

Details on this clonotype: Because it lacks the conserved phenylalanine or tryptophan at the end, this CDR3 is likely a read error. The rearrangement links TRBV29-1 to TRBJ2-7; perhaps D is TRBD1 or TRBD2 (5 bases each). This CDR3 is built from 15 residues. Per the germline V gene, CDR1 is SQVTM and CDR2 is ANQGSEA. In DNA, the CDR3 is TGCAGTGCTACTCCCGGGACGGGGCCTACCTACGAGCAGTACTGC. This encodes CSATPGTGPTYEQYC.

In regard to this clonotype: The junction differs from germline at one of its ends, possibly a read error. This chain uses TRBV4-1 with TRBJ1-5; unclear D gene. Germline V lookup: CDR1 MGHRA, CDR2 YSYEKL. There are 13 residues in the CDR3. The CDR3: CDSSLGMSQPQHF. Written as DNA, the CDR3 is TGCGACAGCAGCCTGGGGATGTCTCAGCCCCAGCACTTT.

Of note for this clonotype: A read error may explain this, as a much larger clone is one base away. The chain uses TRBV20-1 and TRBJ2-1; TRBD2 aligns across 9 bases. The CDR3 loop spans 16 amino acids. The V gene's germline CDR1 is DFQATT and CDR2 SNEGSKA (reference sequence). The DNA of the CDR3 is TGCCGTGCTAGTGGTAGCGGGAGTGAGTTTGGGAATGAGCAGTTCTTC. The encoded protein is CRASGSGSEFGNEQFF.